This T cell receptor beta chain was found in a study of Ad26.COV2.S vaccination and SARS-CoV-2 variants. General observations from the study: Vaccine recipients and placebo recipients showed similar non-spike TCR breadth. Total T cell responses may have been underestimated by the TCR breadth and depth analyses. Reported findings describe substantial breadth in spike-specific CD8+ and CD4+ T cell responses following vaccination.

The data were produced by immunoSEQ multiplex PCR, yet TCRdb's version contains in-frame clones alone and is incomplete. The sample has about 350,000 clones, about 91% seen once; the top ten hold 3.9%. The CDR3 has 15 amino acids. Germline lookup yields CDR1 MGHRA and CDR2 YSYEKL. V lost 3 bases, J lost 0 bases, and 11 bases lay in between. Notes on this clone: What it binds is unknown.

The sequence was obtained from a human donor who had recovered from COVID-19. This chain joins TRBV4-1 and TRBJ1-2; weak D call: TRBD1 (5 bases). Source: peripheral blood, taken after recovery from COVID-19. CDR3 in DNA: TGCGCCAGCAGCCATCCGGTGACAGCTAACTATGGCTACACCTTC. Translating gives CASSHPVTANYGYTF.